Below, 2 T cell receptor beta chains from the same sample are listed, as sequenced in a study of T cell repertoires in cytomegalovirus infection (dated by TCRdb to between 2019 and 2020). These reads were obtained on an Illumina HiSeq 1500. TCRdb reran the public reads through fastp at Q25 and MiXCR, keeping productive beta chains. Duplicate CDR3 protein sequences are folded into a single record with the most common DNA and genes. Present in this sample are 350,000 to 500,000 distinct CDR3 sequences, approximately 31% of which were seen just once. Approximately 14% of the sample comes from the top ten. The sequenced sample was PBMCs. These receptors were taken from a human donor in good health (CMV status not recorded). Some clones in this sample may be carry-over from other donors' samples.

The chain carries TRBV13 and TRBJ1-3, with D possibly matching TRBD1 (5 bases). The V gene lost 3 bases and the J gene lost 6 bases, with 18 bases spanning the gap. Germline V gene lookup returns CDR1 PRHDT and CDR2 FYEKMQ (reference sequence). The CDR3 is 16 amino acids. Written as DNA, the CDR3 is TGTGCCAGCAGCTTTAACGGGGCGGGATATAAAAACACCATATATTTT. Translated, it gives CASSFNGAGYKNTIYF.

The CDR3 is CASSIGTGGSAEAFF. CDR3 nucleotides: TGTGCCAGCAGCATAGGGACAGGGGGCTCCGCTGAAGCTTTCTTT. The genes are TRBV5-4 and TRBJ1-1, with 12 bases matching TRBD1. CDR1 and CDR2 from the germline V gene are SGHNT and YYREEE (reference sequence). This CDR3 comprises 15 residues. Trimming cost V 4 bases and J 6 bases; bases outside gene matches: 7.